This paragraph covers one T cell receptor beta chain sequence. This clonotype has just a few counts. Its antigen target is currently unknown. Per-nucleotide qualities are absent, and no much larger clonotype sits a single base away. The source of the sample is a study of human T cells and chemical hapten exposure (dated by TCRdb to 2020 to 2023). Background for the entire study: For sensitization, 2% DPC in acetone was applied to an approximately 2 cm by approximately 2 cm area of upper inner arm skin. Throughout the study period of roughly five months, patients also received therapeutic DPC doses to the scalp every week. Patch testing on the upper back used Finn chambers containing 0.01% DPC, with scoring done after 6 days according to International Contact Dermatitis Research Group standards. Alopecia areata with under or over 50% scalp involvement, alopecia totalis and alopecia universalis were represented in the patient cohort, which was mostly female. Libraries were combined into a pool for sequencing, and differences in TCR yield between samples came mainly from small differences in library volumes within the pool. Peripheral blood TCR repertoire changes were tracked in vivo in alopecia patients during primary and secondary sensitization to the hapten diphenylcyclopropenone (DPC). Patient blood was sampled pre-sensitization (week 0) and at 2, 6 and about 24 weeks after DPC sensitization. For TCR sequencing, blood came from 25 to 35 alopecia patients at anywhere from one to four time points (pre-sensitization, 2, 6 and 24 weeks).

What the authors observed across the whole study: No change with DPC sensitization was found in the number of TCRs above 1 in 1000 frequency, and no evidence of global repertoire structure alterations was found. Expanded TCRs formed significantly more large CDR3 similarity clusters than pre-sensitization or healthy control sets, consistent with antigen-driven responses. All patients had alopecia, a presumed autoimmune disease, so their immune response might differ from that of healthy individuals. The number of PT1 expanded TCRs positively correlated with patch test score, significant at thresholds 8, 16 and 32 but not 4. Repeated subsampling changed both the strength of the expansion versus patch-test correlation and the threshold at which the correlation became significant.

In the paper's terms, the time point label means: patch test 1, 2 weeks after DPC sensitization. Sample treatment or condition, as interpreted from the label and publication: therapeutic diphenylcyclopropenone sensitization with weekly scalp DPC. Blood at each patch-test visit was drawn before the patch test was applied. Patients were considered eligible if aged 18 to 70, diagnosed with alopecia and deemed suitable for DPC therapy, and patients were excluded if pregnant. Total RNA was isolated from unfractionated whole blood collected in Tempus Blood RNA tubes. Libraries were prepared through RACE. The listed sequencing device is NextSeq 500. During library preparation, unique molecular identifiers were attached to individual cDNA molecules so that TCRs could be counted in a quantitative, reproducible way. From each blood RNA sample, both TCR alpha and TCR beta chains were sequenced. The study's processing was this. A median of roughly 100,000 TCRs per sample was observed, with a range of roughly 23,224 to 750,000. V, J and CDR3 annotation of the TCR reads was performed with the Decombinator software suite. For the PS versus PT1 abundance plots, all samples were subsampled to the same number of TCRs (28,000). Expanded TCRs were defined as absent before sensitization and observed at least eight times at the 2-week time point. TCRdb reanalyzed the raw reads on its own, using fastp at Q25 for trimming and MiXCR for clone calling, and kept in-frame beta chains. Rows are combined by CDR3 protein, so each entry shows the most common genes and DNA. Here the V and J calls rest on TCRdb's processing, not on the authors' analysis. The sample data list 95,000 to 150,000 distinct CDR3 sequences, and around 13% of these were observed just once. In total, the top ten clones hold 0.8% to 1% of the sample.

V lost 1 base and J lost 5 bases; the stretch between them is 19 bases long. There are 17 amino acids in the CDR3, from cysteine to phenylalanine inclusive. Kept here is only the CDR3 DNA, which spans 51 bases and is read in frame from base 1. The germline V gene yields SGHDT for CDR1 and YYEEEE for CDR2. The source is a man aged 18 to 35 with alopecia areata. Some clones in this sample may be carry-over from other donors' samples. Sequencing was performed on whole blood, taken in connection with sensitization to the hapten diphenylcyclopropenone (DPC). The chain is made from TRBV5-6 and TRBJ2-1; possibly the D gene is TRBD1, per 5 matching bases. CDR3 loop: CASSLRLRGNTHNEQFF. The nucleotide sequence is TGTGCCAGCAGCTTGCGCTTAAGGGGAAACACACACAATGAGCAGTTCTTC.